The 15 T cell receptor beta chains presented below share a single source sample, sequenced in a study of T cells of healthy individuals. TCRdb redid the calling of the 5' RACE reads with MiXCR, one entry per CDR3 protein. Of 45,000 to 60,000 distinct CDR3 sequences in the sample, roughly 14% are singletons; the top ten hold roughly 16%. Receptors were obtained from a human donor in good health.

On this clonotype itself: This may stem from a read error, because a much larger clone lies one nucleotide away. This chain links TRBV5-1 with TRBJ1-5; a possible D gene is TRBD1 (6 bases). The CDR3 has 15 amino acids. Germline CDR1 SGHRS, CDR2 YFSETQ. The CDR3 loop reads CASSLEGRDNQPQNF. The DNA of the CDR3 is TGCGCCAGCAGCTTGGAAGGCAGGGACAATCAGCCCCAGAATTTT.

This clonotype has ten or more counts. The V call is TRBV7-2, the J call TRBJ1-1, with D perhaps TRBD1 (5 bases). Germline V gene lookup returns CDR1 SGHTA and CDR2 FQGNSA. CDR3 length equals 17 residues. Trimming shortened V by 1 base and J by 4 bases, and 19 bases separated the two germline ends. The CDR3 reads CASSLVGVDGSSTEAFF. CDR3 in DNA: TGTGCCAGCAGCTTAGTGGGGGTCGACGGATCGAGCACTGAAGCTTTCTTT.

This clonotype came up many times. The gene calls are TRBV27 and TRBJ2-3; 10 bases match TRBD2. This CDR3 region has 16 residues. V lost 5 bases to trimming and J lost 2 bases; unmatched junction nucleotides: 7. Germline V gene lookup returns CDR1 MNHEY and CDR2 SMNVEV (reference sequence). The CDR3 bases are TGTGCCAGCAGTACAATTAGCGGGGGGAACACAGATACGCAGTATTTT. Translation gives CASSTISGGNTDTQYF.

A few counts support this clonotype. The J gene is TRBJ2-2, the V gene TRBV19; TRBD1 aligns across 8 bases. CDR1 is LNHDA, CDR2 SQIVND, per germline (reference sequence). J gave up 7 bases and V 7 bases, and 5 bases lay outside the gene matches. This CDR3 is 13 amino acids long. CDR3 loop: CASTGQAVGELFF. The CDR3 bases are TGTGCCAGTACGGGACAGGCCGTCGGGGAGCTGTTTTTT.

This chain links TRBV19 with TRBJ1-4, with unresolved D. CDR3 size: 14 residues. V lost 6 bases and J 0 bases, leaving 8 bases between the germline ends. Per the germline V gene, CDR1 is LNHDA and CDR2 is SQIVND (reference sequence). CDR3 in amino acids: CASRLGATNEKLFF. The CDR3 DNA is TGTGCCAGTAGGCTCGGGGCAACTAATGAAAAACTGTTTTTT.

This chain connects TRBV5-4 to TRBJ1-2, with D unclear. Germline V gives CDR1 SGHNT, CDR2 YYREEE (reference sequence). The V end lost 4 bases, the J end lost 3 bases, and 13 bases lay between the germline ends. The CDR3 is 14 amino acids. The CDR3 is CASSTPGRDYGYTF. For the CDR3, the DNA is TGTGCCAGCAGCACCCCCGGGCGGGACTATGGCTACACCTTC.

The CDR3 DNA sequence: TGTGCTAGTGGTTTGGTCCGGGACGGCGAAGCTCCCGGGGCAGAGACCCAGTACTTC. Amino acid sequence: CASGLVRDGEAPGAETQYF. The gene calls are TRBV12-5 and TRBJ2-5; D may be TRBD1 or TRBD2 (5 bases each). CDR3 length: 19 amino acids. Germline V CDR1 and CDR2: LGHNT, FRNRAP. V was trimmed by 0 bases and J by 4 bases, leaving 24 bases between them.

This rearrangement joins TRBV5-1 to TRBJ1-4, with D maybe TRBD1 (5 bases). Per germline, CDR1 SGHRS and CDR2 YFSETQ. The CDR3 is 15 residues long. Trimming stripped 0 bases from V and 6 bases from J, with 12 bases between. For the CDR3, the DNA is TGCGCCAGCAGCTTGGAGGGGTTCTACCATGAAAAACTGTTTTTT. It yields the protein CASSLEGFYHEKLFF. The whole variable domain, remainder taken from reference TRBV5-1 and TRBJ1-4, is KAGVTQTPRYLIKTRGQQVTLSCSPISGHRSVSWYQQTPGQGLQFLFEYFSETQRNKGNFPGRFSGRQFSNSRSEMNVSTLELGDSALYLCASSLEGFYHEKLFFGSGTQLSVL.

This clonotype was seen ten or more times. The CDR3 here is CASSPRTSGSEQFF. For the CDR3, the DNA is TGTGCCAGCAGTCCGCGGACTAGCGGGAGTGAGCAGTTCTTC. The chain links TRBV28 to TRBJ2-1; 13 nucleotides align to TRBD2. Trimming at V came to 5 bases and at J to 9 bases, leaving 4 bases not matched to a gene. CDR1 is MDHEN and CDR2 is SYDVKM in the germline V gene. The length of the CDR3 is 14 residues.

The chain combines TRBV4-1 with TRBJ2-3, with TRBD2 identical over 8 bases. The CDR3 runs to 17 residues. Germline loops: CDR1 MGHRA, CDR2 YSYEKL. The ends lost 3 bases at V and 0 bases at J; junction bases unmatched: 8. The CDR3 is CASSQNGGDTSTDTQYF. CDR3 DNA: TGCGCCAGCAGCCAGAACGGGGGGGACACAAGCACAGATACGCAGTATTTT.

This chain links TRBV19 with TRBJ2-7, with a possible D match to TRBD2 (7 bases). The CDR3 consists of 15 residues. V lost 5 bases and J lost 1, with 15 bases in between. CDR1 is LNHDA and CDR2 is SQIVND in the germline V gene (reference sequence). The CDR3 DNA sequence: TGTGCCAGTAGTCCAGGAGGGGGGGGTTCCTACGAGCAGTACTTC. It translates to CASSPGGGGSYEQYF. Drawing the rest from reference TRBV19 and TRBJ2-7, the complete variable domain is DGGITQSPKYLFRKEGQNVTLSCEQNLNHDAMYWYRQDPGQGLRLIYYSQIVNDFQKGDIAEGYSVSREKKESFPLTVTSAQKNPTAFYLCASSPGGGGSYEQYFGPGTRLTVT.

The chain couples TRBV7-9 to TRBJ2-5; 10 positions match TRBD1. This CDR3 region has 15 residues. V trimming: 5 bases; J trimming: 7 bases; junction bases outside the gene matches: 10. Germline V lookup: CDR1 SEHNR, CDR2 FQNEAQ (reference sequence). In DNA form, the CDR3 reads TGTGCCAGCAGCCCGGGGACAGGGGATTATGGGACCCAGTACTTC. Its translation: CASSPGTGDYGTQYF.

This clonotype was seen ten or more times. The chain combines TRBV5-6 with TRBJ1-5; 7 bases line up with TRBD1. CDR3 length: 15 residues. Germline V CDR1 and CDR2: SGHDT, YYEEEE. V gave up 4 bases and J gave up 5 bases; unmatched junction bases: 9. CDR3 DNA sequence: TGTGCCAGCAGCCAATGGACAGGATGGGATCAGCCCCAGCATTTT. Residues: CASSQWTGWDQPQHF.

This clonotype was seen at least ten times. This chain joins TRBV7-9 and TRBJ2-3; no reliable D call. Germline CDR1 SEHNR, CDR2 FQNEAQ (reference sequence). The CDR3 has 12 residues. V lost 5 bases, J lost 4 bases, and 7 bases lay in between. CDR3 nucleotide sequence: TGTGCCAGCAGCCGTCTTGCAGATACGCAGTATTTT. Translating gives CASSRLADTQYF. The entire variable domain, with the rest obtained from reference TRBV7-9 and TRBJ2-3, is as follows: DTGVSQNPRHKITKRGQNVTFRCDPISEHNRLYWYRQTLGQGPEFLTYFQNEAQLEKSRLLSDRFSAERPKGSFSTLEIQRTEQGDSAMYLCASSRLADTQYFGPGTRLTVL.

At least ten counts were recorded for this clonotype. The chain couples TRBV3-1 to TRBJ1-2; D call uncertain. In germline, CDR1 is LGHDT, CDR2 YNNKEL (reference sequence). The CDR3 extends over 14 amino acids. The ends were cut back, 3 bases at V and 6 bases at J, with 14 bases in the middle. Here the CDR3 reads CASSHAVQYNGYTF. In DNA form, the CDR3 reads TGTGCCAGCAGCCACGCTGTACAGTACAATGGCTACACCTTC.